This TCR beta chain derives from a study of PD-1 blockade in classical Hodgkin lymphoma. All patients experienced relapse after autologous stem cell transplantation, and brentuximab vedotin exposure was variable. The CDR3 runs to 14 residues. Per germline, CDR1 MNHEY and CDR2 SVGAGI. Trimming shortened V by 1 base and J by 5 bases, and 12 bases separated the two germline ends. Assay: immunoSEQ multiplex PCR; the TCRdb copy retains only in-frame clones and omits some. The sample has over 80,000 clones, about nine tenths seen once; the top ten hold roughly 2.8%. The origin of this receptor is a human donor with classical Hodgkin lymphoma. The V call is TRBV6-5, the J call TRBJ2-7, with D perhaps given as TRBD1 or TRBD2 (6 bases each). This specimen consisted of peripheral blood mononuclear cells (PBMCs), obtained at baseline. The CDR3 loop is CASSYFTGGDEQYF. The CDR3 DNA reads as TGTGCCAGCAGTTACTTCACCGGGGGCGACGAGCAGTACTTC.